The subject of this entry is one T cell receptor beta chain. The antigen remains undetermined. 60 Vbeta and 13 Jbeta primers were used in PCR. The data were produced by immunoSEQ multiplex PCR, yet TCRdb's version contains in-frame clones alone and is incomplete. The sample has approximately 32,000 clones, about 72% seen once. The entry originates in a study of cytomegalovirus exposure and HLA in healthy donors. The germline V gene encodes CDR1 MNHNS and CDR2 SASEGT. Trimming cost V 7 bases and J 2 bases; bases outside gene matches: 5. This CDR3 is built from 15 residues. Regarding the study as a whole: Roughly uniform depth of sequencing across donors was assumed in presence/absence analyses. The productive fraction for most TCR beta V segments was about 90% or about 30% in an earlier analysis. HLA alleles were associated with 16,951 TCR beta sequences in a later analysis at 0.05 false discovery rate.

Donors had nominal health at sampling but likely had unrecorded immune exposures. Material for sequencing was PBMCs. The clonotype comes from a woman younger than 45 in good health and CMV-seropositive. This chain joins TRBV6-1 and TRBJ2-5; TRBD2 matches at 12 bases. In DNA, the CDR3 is TGTGCCAGCAACCCGGGACTAGCGGGTCAAGAGACCCAGTACTTC. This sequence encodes CASNPGLAGQETQYF.